This T cell receptor beta chain was recorded in a study of control samples from healthy donors and cancer patients. The V gene lost 1 base and the J gene lost 2 bases, with 12 bases spanning the gap. Germline CDR1 and CDR2: KGHDR and SFDVKD. The CDR3 extends over 16 amino acids. Measured with immunoSEQ multiplex PCR; TCRdb has only the in-frame clones, and not every one. Among about 71,000 clones listed, 85% to 90% were seen once. The receptor's source is a man between 60 and 75 years old with lung cancer. Sequencing was carried out using PBMCs. The rearrangement joins TRBV24-1 to TRBJ2-3; D is uncertain. CDR3 residues: CATSDLAGTHTDTQYF. For the CDR3, the DNA is TGTGCCACCAGTGATTTAGCCGGCACGCACACAGATACGCAGTATTTT.